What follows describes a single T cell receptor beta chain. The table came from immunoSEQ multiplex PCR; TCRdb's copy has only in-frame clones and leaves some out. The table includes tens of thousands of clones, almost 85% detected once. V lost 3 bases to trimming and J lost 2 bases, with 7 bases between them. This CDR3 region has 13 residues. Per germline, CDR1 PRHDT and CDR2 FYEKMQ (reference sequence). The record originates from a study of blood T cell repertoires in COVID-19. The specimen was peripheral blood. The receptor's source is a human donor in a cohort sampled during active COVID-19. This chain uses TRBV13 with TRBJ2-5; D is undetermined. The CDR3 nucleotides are TGTGCCAGCAGCTTCCGGCGGCAAGAGACCCAGTACTTC. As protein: CASSFRRQETQYF.